This record looks at one T cell receptor (beta chain) sequence and its context. The table lists this clone with a few counts. Its antigen is currently not known. No clone much larger than this one lies a single base away; base qualities are absent. The sample originates from a study of blood T cell repertoires in COVID-19 (dated by TCRdb to 2020 to 2022). With regard to the full study: Samples from collaborators originated in the United States, Italy and Spain and spanned both the acute and convalescent phases of COVID-19. The material from the prospective study consisted of cDNA or gDNA derived from T cells, B-cell-depleted T cells, or PBMCs. The dataset comprised deeply sampled blood TCRbeta repertoires from subjects exposed to, actively infected with, or recovered from COVID-19. The repertoires were made available in a free public database intended to serve as a resource for research on the immune response to SARS-CoV-2. Samples came from the ongoing ImmuneRACE study (first 160 participants) plus 1,254 subjects from 6 global collaborators. Nearly every sample came with metadata listing a de-identified subject ID, COVID-19 status, age in years and sex. Where available, HLA class I and class II types were taken from metadata supplied by the sample provider and were not determined by assay-based typing. The paper as a whole reports these results and caveats: The quantity of clinical and demographic metadata differed by source and by participant and was supplied without curation.

The immunoSEQ Assay, a bias-controlled multiplex PCR, was used to amplify TCRbeta CDR3 regions from genomic DNA. The paper's processing steps were these. Within the assay, amplification of reference gene primers was used to estimate how many nucleated cells each sample contained. Sequence reads were collapsed and filtered to measure the absolute abundance of every unique TCRbeta CDR3 rearrangement. For each sample, productive Simpson clonality was calculated as the square root of Simpson's diversity index over productive rearrangements. TCRdb holds this immuneACCESS table with in-frame rearrangements only. Some clones are missing; in checked studies, unresolved V genes explain under half, and the rest has no known cause. The V and J calls and clone size were taken over from that table, and D and trimming were inferred from the DNA. The sample records some 140,000 clones, 84% of which are singletons. The ten largest clones represent 2% to 2.5% of the sample.

Participants in the prospective study were aged roughly 18 to 89 years, lived in over 20 United States geographic areas, and enrolled through a virtual design. Cohort assignment in the prospective study relied on participant-reported clinical history from a screening survey and a study questionnaire. In the prospective study, mobile phlebotomists collected whole blood, serum and a nasopharyngeal or oropharyngeal swab from each participant. Over a roughly 2-month period, participants in the prospective study had the option of providing additional blood draws and questionnaires. Before DNA extraction, blood samples from the prospective study were shipped at room temperature or frozen. The CDR3 sequence holds 16 residues, the cysteine and phenylalanine included. Of all the DNA, just the CDR3 is kept, 48 bases in frame from base 1. The germline V gene (reference sequence) gives CDR1 as MNHEY and CDR2 as SMNVEV. V is pared back by 7 bases and J by 2 bases, with 19 bases lying between the germline termini.

Specimen: PBMCs or T cells enriched from blood (not recorded which). This TCR was sampled from a man in his forties or fifties with acute COVID-19. Recombination linked TRBV27 to TRBJ2-3; perhaps TRBD2 is the D gene, with 7 bases matching. The CDR3 region: CASNRGEGGITDTQYF. The nucleotide sequence is given as TGTGCCAGCAACCGCGGGGAGGGGGGGATCACAGATACGCAGTATTTT.